This T cell receptor beta chain was sequenced during a study of blood T cell repertoires in COVID-19. Looking at the study overall: Material from acute and convalescent COVID-19 was sourced from the United States, Italy and Spain. PBMCs, B-cell-depleted T cells, or T cells were the source of the cDNA or gDNA that made up the material.

Per the original methods: Reference gene primer amplification in the assay estimated nucleated cell counts. The data were produced by immunoSEQ multiplex PCR, yet TCRdb's version contains in-frame clones alone and is incomplete. V and J calls plus clone size are reproduced from that table; the DNA served to infer D and trimming. The repertoire holds 310,000 or so clones, with roughly 90% as singletons. Enrolled during active infection, Seattle patients were then followed longitudinally. CDR3 length equals 15 residues. Trimming left V 4 bases short and J 2 bases short, with 12 bases between. From germline, CDR1 is KGHSH and CDR2 LQKENI.

V is TRBV18 and J is TRBJ1-3; tentatively, D is TRBD1 (6 bases). This clonotype originated in a man in his thirties or forties with COVID-19, enrolled during active disease. Sequences were obtained from peripheral blood. CDR3 region: CASSRVTGTGNTIYF. CDR3 coding DNA: TGTGCCAGCTCACGCGTCACAGGGACTGGAAACACCATATATTTT.